The 26 T cell receptor beta chains reported below all come from one sample, sequenced in a study of T cell clones after liver transplantation. This table comes from immunoSEQ multiplex PCR, and its TCRdb copy is limited to in-frame clones, with some not included. The data show some 60,000 clones, 65% to 75% seen once. The sample consisted of CD4+ T cells from blood, taken before liver transplant. The receptors were sampled from a human donor who received a liver transplant.

This clone appeared a few times. The chain employs TRBV9 and TRBJ1-1; unclear D gene. The germline V gene has CDR1 SGDLS and CDR2 YYNGEE. The CDR3 is made up of 13 amino acids. The ends were cut back, 0 bases at V and 3 bases at J, with 6 bases in the middle. The CDR3 region is CASSVVSDTEAFF. The CDR3 nucleotides are TGTGCCAGCAGCGTAGTTTCCGACACTGAAGCTTTCTTT. Filled out from reference TRBV9 and TRBJ1-1, the complete variable domain reads DSGVTQTPKHLITATGQRVTLRCSPRSGDLSVYWYQQSLDQGLQFLIQYYNGEERAKGNILERFSAQQFPDLHSELNLSSLELGDSALYFCASSVVSDTEAFFGQGTRLTVV.

V usage is TRBV28 and J usage is TRBJ2-2; 7 bases match TRBD1. V trimming: 6 bases; J trimming: 5 bases; junction bases outside the gene matches: 9. CDR3 length: 15 residues. CDR1 MDHEN and CDR2 SYDVKM come from the germline V gene. The CDR3: CASRLTGLGTGELFF. The CDR3 DNA reads TGTGCCAGCAGGTTGACAGGGCTGGGGACCGGGGAGCTGTTTTTT.

V usage is TRBV28 and J usage is TRBJ2-1; a weak D match, TRBD2 (6 bases). The CDR3 is 17 amino acids. Germline values: CDR1 MDHEN, CDR2 SYDVKM. With 2 bases removed from V and 10 bases from J, the gap between germline ends came to 24 bases. The CDR3 protein is CASSLGLSGKGHLEQFF. CDR3 bases: TGTGCCAGCAGTTTAGGACTATCGGGAAAGGGTCATCTCGAGCAGTTCTTC.

The sample holds many counts of this clone. The chain has TRBV28 and TRBJ1-2, with TRBD1 identical over 10 bases. The CDR3 spans 15 residues. Germline V lookup: CDR1 MDHEN, CDR2 SYDVKM. The V and J ends lost 6 bases and 4 bases, in that order; junction bases with no gene match: 8. Written as DNA, the CDR3 is TGTGCCAGCAGCCCACGGACAGGGGGTCTCTATGGCTACACCTTC. Its translation is CASSPRTGGLYGYTF.

The chain couples TRBV19 to TRBJ1-5; no clear D gene. CDR1 LNHDA and CDR2 SQIVND come from the germline V gene (reference sequence). V lost 3 bases and J 2 bases, leaving 11 bases between the germline ends. The CDR3 has 15 amino acids. In DNA, the CDR3 is TGTGCCAGTAGTATCAGCGTGGCCGGCAATCAGCCCCAGCATTTT. As protein: CASSISVAGNQPQHF.

This clone has just one count. V usage is TRBV20-1 and J usage is TRBJ1-1; D may be TRBD1 (5 bases). CDR1 is DFQATT, CDR2 SNEGSKA, per germline (reference sequence). The CDR3 contains 11 residues. V was cut by 6 bases and J by 1 base, with 6 bases left in between. As DNA, the CDR3 is TGCAGTGCCGACAGGAACACTGAAGCTTTCTTT. The encoded protein is CSADRNTEAFF.

This chain links TRBV15 with TRBJ2-1; TRBD2 matches at 10 bases. CDR1 and CDR2 from the germline V gene are LNHNV and YYDKDF (reference sequence). The CDR3 contains 14 residues. V lost 1 base and J lost 16; bases outside the gene matches: 10. In DNA form, the CDR3 reads TGTGCCACCAGCAGAGGAACTAGCGGGGATCCCGGATTCTTC. This translates into CATSRGTSGDPGFF.

In nucleotides, the CDR3 is TGTGCCAGTAGTTGGGAGCCGTACGGGGACACTGAAGCTTTCTTT. This sequence encodes CASSWEPYGDTEAFF. This chain uses TRBV19 with TRBJ1-1; no firm D call. CDR1 and CDR2 from the germline V gene are LNHDA and SQIVND (reference sequence). CDR3 length equals 15 residues. V dropped 5 bases and J dropped 3 bases, with 16 bases sitting between them.

This clone came up a few times. This chain uses TRBV5-6 with TRBJ1-1; 7 bases are shared with TRBD1. The J segment lost 0 bases and the V segment lost 3 bases, leaving 8 bases of the junction unmatched. Per the germline V gene, CDR1 is SGHDT and CDR2 is YYEEEE. This CDR3 has 16 amino acids. CDR3 in amino acids: CASSSDRAWVNTEAFF. CDR3 DNA sequence: TGTGCCAGCAGCTCTGACAGGGCTTGGGTGAACACTGAAGCTTTCTTT.

V usage is TRBV5-4 and J usage is TRBJ2-5, with D perhaps TRBD1 (6 bases). The CDR3 totals 14 residues. The germline V and J ends were trimmed by 3 bases and 2 bases, with 11 bases remaining between them. CDR1 SGHNT and CDR2 YYREEE come from the germline V gene (reference sequence). CDR3: CASSSVQGQETQYF. CDR3 sequence (DNA): TGTGCCAGCAGCTCGGTTCAGGGGCAAGAGACCCAGTACTTC.

The rearrangement joins TRBV28 to TRBJ2-7; 7 nucleotides align to TRBD1. V gave up 5 bases and J gave up 13 bases; unmatched junction bases: 8. The germline gives CDR1 MDHEN, CDR2 SYDVKM. CDR3 length: 11 amino acids. CDR3 region: CASSTHRDSYF. The CDR3 DNA reads as TGTGCCAGCAGTACCCACCGGGACAGTTACTTC.

The chain joins TRBV18 to TRBJ1-2, with 8 bases aligning to TRBD1. The CDR3 covers 13 residues. Germline-derived CDR1 and CDR2 are KGHSH and LQKENI. J gave up 5 bases and V 3 bases, and 2 bases lay outside the gene matches. CDR3 protein: CASSPGDRYGYTF. The CDR3 coding sequence is TGTGCCAGCTCACCGGGGGACAGGTATGGCTACACCTTC.

CDR3 protein: CASSPFQGNQPQHF. CDR3 nucleotides: TGTGCCAGCAGCCCCTTTCAGGGTAATCAGCCCCAGCATTTT. The V call is TRBV16, the J call TRBJ1-5, with D possibly matching TRBD1 (5 bases). CDR1 is KGHSY and CDR2 is FQNENV in the germline V gene. V lost 4 bases to trimming and J lost 4 bases, with 11 bases between them. The CDR3 is 14 residues long. The full variable domain, its missing parts supplied by reference TRBV16 and TRBJ1-5, is GEEVAQTPKHLVRGEGQKAKLYCAPIKGHSYVFWYQQVLKNEFKFLISFQNENVFDETGMPKERFSAKCLPNSPCSLEIQATKLEDSAVYFCASSPFQGNQPQHFGDGTRLSIL.

This clone was counted many times. The CDR3 here is CSVGEGTNGYTF. DNA for the CDR3: TGCAGCGTTGGAGAAGGGACAAATGGCTACACCTTC. This rearrangement joins TRBV29-1 to TRBJ1-2; D might be TRBD1 (6 bases). CDR1 is SQVTM and CDR2 is ANQGSEA in the germline V gene. Trimming took off 4 bases at V and 6 bases at J, with 12 bases between the two ends. The CDR3 is 12 amino acids. Combining the CDR3 with reference TRBV29-1 and TRBJ1-2 gives the whole variable domain SAVISQKPSRDICQRGTSLTIQCQVDSQVTMMFWYRQQPGQSLTLIATANQGSEATYESGFVIDKFPISRPNLTFSTLTVSNMSPEDSSIYLCSVGEGTNGYTFGSGTRLTVV.

V and J are TRBV11-2 and TRBJ1-5; TRBD1 matches 8 bases. This CDR3 is 17 amino acids long. Unmatched junction bases numbered 8, after V lost 2 bases and J lost 2 bases. CDR1 SGHAT and CDR2 FQNNGV come from the germline V gene. CDR3 sequence (DNA): TGTGCCAGCAGCTTAACGGGATACAGGGGGGGCAATCAGCCCCAGCATTTT. It yields the protein CASSLTGYRGGNQPQHF.

The rearrangement links TRBV28 to TRBJ2-7; 11 bases fit TRBD1. CDR1 and CDR2 (germline): MDHEN, SYDVKM. CDR3 length equals 18 residues. After removal of 5 bases from V and 2 bases from J, the junction contained 14 bases not matched to a gene. The CDR3 bases are TGTGCCAGCAGTCCCTGGACAGGGGGCGGGGGTTTTACCTACGAGCAGTACTTC. This codes for CASSPWTGGGGFTYEQYF.

The table lists this clone with a few counts. J is TRBJ1-5 and V is TRBV6-5; D might be TRBD1 (6 bases). The CDR3 is 13 residues long. CDR1 and CDR2 from the germline V gene are MNHEY and SVGAGI. Between the trimmed V and J ends, which lost 5 bases and 7 bases, there was a span of 12 bases. CDR3 nucleotide sequence: TGTGCCAGCAGTACACAGGGCCGGCAGCCCCAGCATTTT. Amino acid sequence: CASSTQGRQPQHF.

The genes are TRBV5-6 and TRBJ1-2; the D gene is possibly TRBD1 (5 bases). The CDR3 runs to 16 residues. CDR1 SGHDT and CDR2 YYEEEE come from the germline V gene. With 4 bases removed from V and 7 bases from J, the gap between germline ends came to 23 bases. This CDR3 is CASSPPSGGATRGYTF. The DNA of the CDR3 is TGTGCCAGCAGCCCCCCCTCCGGAGGGGCGACTCGTGGCTACACCTTC.

This clone was recorded many times. CDR3 in DNA: TGTGCCAGCAGCCCCCAAGGGGACAATCAGCCCCAGCATTTT. Protein product: CASSPQGDNQPQHF. V is TRBV16 and J is TRBJ1-5; D possibly corresponds to TRBD1 (5 bases). The CDR3 covers 14 residues. V was pared by 4 bases and J by 3 bases, with 10 bases between. Per the germline V gene, CDR1 is KGHSY and CDR2 is FQNENV.

The chain links TRBV9 to TRBJ1-1; no definite D call. There are 17 residues in the CDR3. Germline assignment: CDR1 SGDLS and CDR2 YYNGEE. The germline V and J ends were trimmed by 3 bases and 1 base, with 19 bases remaining between them. The CDR3 DNA sequence: TGTGCCAGCAGCGCAAGAAACTCTGGCGGAGGGAACACTGAAGCTTTCTTT. Protein product: CASSARNSGGGNTEAFF.

The chain couples TRBV2 to TRBJ2-1; tentative D call: TRBD1 (5 bases). V was clipped by 6 bases and J by 5 bases, with 14 bases between them. The CDR3 is made up of 14 amino acids. The germline V gene encodes CDR1 SNHLY and CDR2 FYNNEI. The CDR3 reads CASRPFQGNNEQFF. For the CDR3, the DNA is TGTGCCAGCAGACCATTCCAGGGAAACAATGAGCAGTTCTTC.

The J gene is TRBJ2-5, the V gene TRBV4-1; tentative D call: TRBD1 (5 bases). The germline gives CDR1 MGHRA, CDR2 YSYEKL. V was clipped by 3 bases and J by 1 base, with 12 bases between them. The CDR3 runs 15 residues. The CDR3 DNA sequence: TGCGCCAGCAGCCAGGGGCCGATTCCCCAAGAGACCCAGTACTTC. Translating it yields CASSQGPIPQETQYF.

The chain links TRBV7-8 to TRBJ2-6; tentatively, D is TRBD2 (5 bases). CDR1 is SGHVS and CDR2 is FQNEAQ in the germline V gene. Trimming cost V 6 bases and J 0 bases, with 6 bases left between them. The CDR3 sequence is 14 residues long. The CDR3 DNA reads TGTGCCAGCAGGGCGGGCTCTGGGGCCAACGTCCTGACTTTC. It specifies CASRAGSGANVLTF.

The chain employs TRBV15 and TRBJ2-2; 10 bases are a match to TRBD2. This CDR3 is 16 amino acids long. After removal of 0 bases from V and 4 bases from J, the junction contained 2 bases not matched to a gene. Germline V gene lookup returns CDR1 LNHNV and CDR2 YYDKDF (reference sequence). This CDR3 reads CATSREASGGTGELFF. In DNA, the CDR3 is TGTGCCACCAGCAGAGAGGCTAGCGGGGGCACCGGGGAGCTGTTTTTT.

This chain joins TRBV14 and TRBJ2-7, with 8 bases matching TRBD1. Germline V gene lookup returns CDR1 SGHDN and CDR2 FVKESK. The CDR3 length is 15 residues. After removal of 1 base from V and 4 bases from J, the junction contained 6 bases not matched to a gene. The CDR3 here is CASSQARTGTYEQYF. CDR3 DNA: TGTGCCAGCAGCCAAGCTCGGACAGGGACTTACGAGCAGTACTTC. The variable domain in full, with the rest retrieved from reference TRBV14 and TRBJ2-7, is EAGVTQFPSHSVIEKGQTVTLRCDPISGHDNLYWYRRVMGKEIKFLLHFVKESKQDESGMPNNRFLAERTGGTYSTLKVQPAELEDSGVYFCASSQARTGTYEQYFGPGTRLTVT.

This clone showed up just once. Other DNA sequences in the same sample also yield this CDR3. The chain joins TRBV5-4 to TRBJ2-5; 10 bases map to TRBD1. This CDR3 is built from 14 residues. Looked up from germline, CDR1 is SGHNT and CDR2 is YYREEE (reference sequence). The V segment lost 4 bases and the J segment 2 bases; nucleotides outside the gene matches: 2. CDR3 DNA: TGTGCCAGCAGCCCGGGACAGGGGCAAGAGACCCAGTACTTC. It codes for CASSPGQGQETQYF.